This T cell receptor (beta chain) originates from a study of control samples from healthy donors and cancer patients. Here immunoSEQ multiplex PCR was the method, and the copy in TCRdb shows in-frame clones only, minus some. The sample holds fewer than 100,000 clones, over 75% seen once. With 6 bases removed from V and 0 bases from J, the gap between germline ends came to 12 bases. The CDR3 loop spans 14 amino acids. CDR1 and CDR2 from the germline V gene are SNHLY and FYNNEI. This sequence originates from a woman in her forties or fifties in good health. Sequencing was done on a sample of blood. This chain links TRBV2 with TRBJ2-7; possible D gene TRBD2, 6 bases. DNA of the CDR3: TGTGCCAGCAGACCGGGACTGGGCTCCTACGAGCAGTACTTC. Residues: CASRPGLGSYEQYF.